The next 23 T cell receptor beta chains were all read from a single sample in a study of blood T cell repertoires in COVID-19. Clones were read by immunoSEQ multiplex PCR, and TCRdb kept only the in-frame ones, dropping some. The sample has over 350,000 clones, just under 90% seen once. The sequenced sample consisted of PBMCs or T cells enriched from blood (not recorded which). The receptors were gathered from a woman in her 50s who had recovered from COVID-19.

The J gene is TRBJ2-4, the V gene TRBV5-1; TRBD1 might be the D (6 bases). The length of the CDR3 is 15 residues. Germline CDR1 and CDR2: SGHRS and YFSETQ. The germline V and J ends were trimmed by 0 bases and 4 bases, with 11 bases remaining between them. The CDR3 loop is CASSLDSTGKNIQYF. The CDR3 DNA reads as TGCGCCAGCAGCTTGGACTCAACAGGGAAAAACATTCAGTACTTC. Based on the CDR3 plus reference TRBV5-1 and TRBJ2-4, the full variable domain is KAGVTQTPRYLIKTRGQQVTLSCSPISGHRSVSWYQQTPGQGLQFLFEYFSETQRNKGNFPGRFSGRQFSNSRSEMNVSTLELGDSALYLCASSLDSTGKNIQYFGAGTRLSVL.

The J gene is TRBJ1-4, the V gene TRBV9, with D perhaps TRBD1 (5 bases). Trimming took off 3 bases at V and 8 bases at J, with 17 bases between the two ends. In germline, CDR1 is SGDLS, CDR2 YYNGEE. There are 15 residues in the CDR3. CDR3 amino acids: CASSEWGGIREKLFF. CDR3 coding DNA: TGTGCCAGCAGCGAGTGGGGGGGAATAAGGGAAAAACTGTTTTTT.

This chain connects TRBV4-2 to TRBJ2-1; 9 bases agree with TRBD1. The CDR3 length is 15 residues. The V segment lost 1 base and the J segment 7 bases; nucleotides outside the gene matches: 5. The germline CDR1 and CDR2 sequences are LGHNA and YNFKEQ. The CDR3 spells CASSQGTQGANEQFF. The CDR3, as DNA: TGTGCCAGCAGCCAAGGCACACAGGGGGCGAATGAGCAGTTCTTC.

The count of this clone is one. The gene calls are TRBV10-3 and TRBJ1-2; TRBD1 matches 7 bases. V trimming: 10 bases; J trimming: 3 bases; junction bases outside the gene matches: 14. The CDR3 has 15 residues. Per germline, CDR1 ENHRY and CDR2 SYGVKD. The CDR3, as DNA: TGTGCCACCTTGGAACAGGGGCCAGGATACTATGGCTACACCTTC. Protein product: CATLEQGPGYYGYTF.

The V call is TRBV3-1 (or the pseudogene TRBV3-2), the J call TRBJ1-3, with 9 bases aligning to TRBD1. V lost 0 bases to trimming and J lost 5 bases; unmatched junction nucleotides: 5. The CDR3 is 16 amino acids. The germline V gene encodes CDR1 LGHDT and CDR2 YNNKEL (reference sequence). The CDR3 region has the DNA TGTGCCAGCAGCCAAGATCCGGACAGGGGAAGAAACACCATATATTTT. This gives the protein CASSQDPDRGRNTIYF.

The genes are TRBV7-3 and TRBJ2-5; D is uncertain. V gave up 0 bases and J gave up 4 bases, with 6 bases separating them. The CDR3 spans 13 residues. Germline-derived CDR1 and CDR2 are SGHTA and FQGTGA. CDR3 in DNA: TGTGCCAGCAGCTTAACGTTCGGAGAGACCCAGTACTTC. This sequence encodes CASSLTFGETQYF.

The J gene is TRBJ1-1, the V gene TRBV7-9; tentative D call: TRBD1 (5 bases). The CDR3 totals 14 residues. V was cut by 5 bases and J by 0 bases, with 10 bases left in between. CDR1 and CDR2 (germline): SEHNR, FQNEAQ (reference sequence). This chain's CDR3 is CASSLRAMNTEAFF. CDR3 bases: TGTGCCAGCAGCCTCAGGGCGATGAACACTGAAGCTTTCTTT. Looking up the rest from reference TRBV7-9 and TRBJ1-1 gives the full variable domain: DTGVSQNPRHKITKRGQNVTFRCDPISEHNRLYWYRQTLGQGPEFLTYFQNEAQLEKSRLLSDRFSAERPKGSFSTLEIQRTEQGDSAMYLCASSLRAMNTEAFFGQGTRLTVV.

The genes are TRBV10-3 and TRBJ1-3; D perhaps matches TRBD1 (5 bases). This CDR3 spans 15 amino acids. In germline, CDR1 is ENHRY, CDR2 SYGVKD. V lost 4 bases and J lost 4, with 14 bases in between. The DNA for the CDR3 is TGTGCCATCAGTGCGGTCAGGGCATCCGGAAACACCATATATTTT. It encodes CAISAVRASGNTIYF.

The V call is TRBV5-1, the J call TRBJ2-4; 8 nucleotides line up with TRBD2. Germline V gene lookup returns CDR1 SGHRS and CDR2 YFSETQ. J was trimmed by 0 bases and V by 6 bases; bases with no gene match: 5. The CDR3 runs to 15 residues. CDR3 loop: CASNPGGLAKNIQYF. For the CDR3, the DNA is TGCGCCAGCAACCCGGGGGGGTTAGCCAAAAACATTCAGTACTTC.

This chain connects TRBV15 to TRBJ2-3; 8 bases match TRBD1. Trimming removed 4 bases from V and 3 bases from J; junction bases left unmatched: 12. This CDR3 comprises 17 residues. The V gene's germline CDR1 is LNHNV and CDR2 YYDKDF (reference sequence). The CDR3 loop is CATSTISGGLSTDTQYF. Here the CDR3 DNA reads TGTGCCACCAGCACAATCTCAGGGGGCTTAAGTACAGATACGCAGTATTTT.

The genes are TRBV6-5 and TRBJ1-1; 9 bases are shared with TRBD1. This CDR3 is 14 amino acids long. The V and J ends lost 5 bases and 4 bases, in that order; junction bases with no gene match: 5. Germline assignment: CDR1 MNHEY and CDR2 SVGAGI. The CDR3 sequence: CASSRDREGTEAFF. As DNA, the CDR3 is TGTGCCAGCAGTAGGGACAGGGAGGGCACTGAAGCTTTCTTT.

This clone has just one count. The gene calls are TRBV27 and TRBJ2-2; no reliable D call. V was cut by 3 bases and J by 4 bases, with 12 bases left in between. From germline, CDR1 is MNHEY and CDR2 SMNVEV (reference sequence). The CDR3 sequence is 15 residues long. The CDR3 region has the DNA TGTGCCAGCAGTTTCGGAACAGTAGGCACCGGGGAGCTGTTTTTT. Protein sequence: CASSFGTVGTGELFF.

In DNA, the CDR3 is TGTGCCAGCAGTTTAGACGGAGACACTGAAGCTTTCTTT. Protein sequence: CASSLDGDTEAFF. The V gene is TRBV27, the J gene TRBJ1-1, with no clear D. Germline lookup yields CDR1 MNHEY and CDR2 SMNVEV (reference sequence). This CDR3 is built from 13 residues. The V and J ends lost 2 bases and 3 bases respectively, with 7 bases between them.

The genes are TRBV5-1 and TRBJ2-7; 8 bases agree with TRBD1. V was clipped by 5 bases and J by 5 bases; unmatched bases: 6. This CDR3 is 13 amino acids long. Germline V gene lookup returns CDR1 SGHRS and CDR2 YFSETQ. The CDR3 sequence: CASSTDRADEQYF. CDR3 DNA: TGCGCCAGCAGTACGGACAGGGCCGACGAGCAGTACTTC.

This rearrangement joins TRBV7-2 to TRBJ1-4; D remains unclear. V shed 3 bases and J shed 7 bases, with 12 bases lying between them. The CDR3 has 14 residues. Germline V gives CDR1 SGHTA, CDR2 FQGNSA. CDR3 residues: CASSFGGASEKLFF. Written as DNA, the CDR3 is TGTGCCAGCAGCTTCGGCGGCGCGTCTGAAAAACTGTTTTTT. Full variable domain (remainder filled in from reference TRBV7-2 and TRBJ1-4): GAGVSQSPSNKVTEKGKDVELRCDPISGHTALYWYRQSLGQGLEFLIYFQGNSAPDKSGLPSDRFSAERTGGSVSTLTIQRTQQEDSAVYLCASSFGGASEKLFFGSGTQLSVL.

The V gene is TRBV7-9, the J gene TRBJ1-5; 8 nucleotides agree with TRBD1. V was clipped by 5 bases and J by 5 bases; unmatched bases: 5. The CDR3 runs 14 residues. CDR1 is SEHNR and CDR2 is FQNEAQ in the germline V gene (reference sequence). For the CDR3, the DNA is TGTGCCAGCAGCCGACAGGGGTTCGATCAGCCCCAGCATTTT. Translation gives CASSRQGFDQPQHF.

This sequence joins TRBV27 and TRBJ1-6; D perhaps matches TRBD1 (6 bases). V lost 10 bases to trimming and J lost 13 bases, with 14 bases between them. Germline V gene data show CDR1 as MNHEY and CDR2 as SMNVEV (reference sequence). The CDR3 spans 11 residues. The CDR3, as DNA: TGTGCCATAGGGAGGGGGGGGCCCCTCCACTTT. It yields the protein CAIGRGGPLHF.

This clone was recorded once. This chain uses TRBV28 with TRBJ1-4; D is possibly TRBD1 (6 bases). The CDR3 runs 13 residues. The germline CDR1 and CDR2 sequences are MDHEN and SYDVKM. The V and J ends lost 6 bases and 7 bases respectively, with 12 bases between them. Written as DNA, the CDR3 is TGTGCCAGCAGCCTTGGACAGATTGAAAAACTGTTTTTT. Translation gives CASSLGQIEKLFF.

The V and J genes are TRBV15 and TRBJ2-1; 7 nucleotides line up with TRBD2. The V gene's germline CDR1 is LNHNV and CDR2 YYDKDF (reference sequence). V shed 0 bases and J 9 bases; nucleotides not matched to a gene: 11. The CDR3 has 16 residues. In nucleotides, the CDR3 is TGTGCCACCAGCAGAGATAGGTCAGGGACTACTGGTGAGCAGTTCTTC. Translating gives CATSRDRSGTTGEQFF.

The genes are TRBV18 and TRBJ2-1; D is perhaps TRBD2 (5 bases). Germline CDR1 KGHSH, CDR2 LQKENI. Trimming removed 6 bases at V and 5 bases at J, with 11 bases between. This CDR3 spans 13 amino acids. For the CDR3, the DNA is TGTGCCAGCTCGCGGGTAGAAGACAATGAGCAGTTCTTC. Its protein is CASSRVEDNEQFF.

The chain uses TRBV2 and TRBJ2-1; 10 bases are shared with TRBD1. Germline trimming cut 8 bases from V and 7 bases from J; bases unmatched to any gene: 8. CDR3 length: 14 residues. Germline loops: CDR1 SNHLY, CDR2 FYNNEI. The CDR3 loop reads CASSWDRGGNEQFF. The CDR3 nucleotides are TGTGCCAGCTCATGGGACAGGGGAGGGAATGAGCAGTTCTTC.

The chain employs TRBV24-1 and TRBJ1-2; D unresolved. Trimming pared 3 bases from V and 7 bases from J, leaving 5 bases between. The CDR3 runs to 11 residues. From germline, CDR1 is KGHDR and CDR2 SFDVKD. The CDR3 sequence is CATSDRSGYTF. As DNA, the CDR3 is TGTGCCACCAGTGATAGGAGTGGCTACACCTTC.

This chain links TRBV27 with TRBJ2-1, with 12 bases fitting TRBD2. CDR1 and CDR2 (germline): MNHEY, SMNVEV (reference sequence). The CDR3 has 15 amino acids. V lost 1 base and J lost 14; bases outside the gene matches: 9. In DNA, the CDR3 is TGTGCCAGCAGTTTATTCCTAGCGGGGGGGCCGCGGGAGTTCTTC. Protein product: CASSLFLAGGPREFF.